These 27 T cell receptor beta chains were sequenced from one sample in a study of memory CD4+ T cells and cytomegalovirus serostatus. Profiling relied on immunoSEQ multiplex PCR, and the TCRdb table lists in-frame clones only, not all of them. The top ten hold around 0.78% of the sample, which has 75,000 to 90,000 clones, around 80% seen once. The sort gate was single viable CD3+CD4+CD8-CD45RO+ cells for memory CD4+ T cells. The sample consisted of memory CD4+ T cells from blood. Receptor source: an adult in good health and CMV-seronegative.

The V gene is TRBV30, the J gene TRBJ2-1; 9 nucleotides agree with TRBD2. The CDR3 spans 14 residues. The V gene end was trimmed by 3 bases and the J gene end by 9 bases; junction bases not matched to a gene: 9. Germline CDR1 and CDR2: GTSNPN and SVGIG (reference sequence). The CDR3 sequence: CAWRPVAGAREQFF. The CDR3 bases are TGTGCCTGGAGACCTGTAGCGGGGGCGCGTGAGCAGTTCTTC.

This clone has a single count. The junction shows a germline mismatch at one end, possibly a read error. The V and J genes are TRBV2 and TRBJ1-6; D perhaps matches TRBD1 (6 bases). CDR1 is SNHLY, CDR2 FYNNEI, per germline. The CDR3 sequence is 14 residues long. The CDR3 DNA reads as TGTGCCAGCACTGAACAGGGATGGGATTCACCCCTCCACTTT. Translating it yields CASTEQGWDSPLHF. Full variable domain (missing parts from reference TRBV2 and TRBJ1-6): EPEVTQTPSHQVTQMGQEVILRCVPISNHLYFYWYRQILGQKVEFLVSFYNNEISEKSEIFDDQFSVERPDGSNFTLKIRSTKLEDSAMYFCASTEQGWDSPLHFGNGTRLTVT.

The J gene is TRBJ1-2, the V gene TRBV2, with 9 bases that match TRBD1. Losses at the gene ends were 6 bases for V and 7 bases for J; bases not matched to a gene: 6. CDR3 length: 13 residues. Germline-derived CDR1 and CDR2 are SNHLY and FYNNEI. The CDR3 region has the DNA TGTGCCAGCAGCGCGGGACAGGGAGTTGGCTACACCTTC. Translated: CASSAGQGVGYTF.

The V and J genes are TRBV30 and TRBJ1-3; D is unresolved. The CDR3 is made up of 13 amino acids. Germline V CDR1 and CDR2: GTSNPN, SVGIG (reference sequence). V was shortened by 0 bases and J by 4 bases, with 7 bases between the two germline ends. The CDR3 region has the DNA TGTGCCTGGAGTGTCCAGGACGGAAACACCATATATTTT. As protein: CAWSVQDGNTIYF.

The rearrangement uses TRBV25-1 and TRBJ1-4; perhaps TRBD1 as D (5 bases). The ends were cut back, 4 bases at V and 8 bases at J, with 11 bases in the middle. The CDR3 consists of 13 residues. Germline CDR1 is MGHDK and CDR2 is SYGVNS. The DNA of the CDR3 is TGTGCCAGCAGTGGGCCGGGACGGGAAAAACTGTTTTTT. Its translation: CASSGPGREKLFF.

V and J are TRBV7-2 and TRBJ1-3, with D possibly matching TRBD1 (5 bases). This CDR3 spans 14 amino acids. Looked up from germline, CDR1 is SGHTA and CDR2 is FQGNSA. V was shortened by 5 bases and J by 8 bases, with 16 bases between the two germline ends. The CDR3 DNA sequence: TGTGCCAGCAGCATGGGACCTGGGGGGGACACCATATATTTT. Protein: CASSMGPGGDTIYF.

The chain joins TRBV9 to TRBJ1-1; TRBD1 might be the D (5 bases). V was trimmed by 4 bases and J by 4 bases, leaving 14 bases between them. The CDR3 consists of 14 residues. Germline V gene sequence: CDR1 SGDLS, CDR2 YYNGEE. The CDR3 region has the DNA TGTGCCAGCAGCCGGGGGTGGGGAGCCACTGAAGCTTTCTTT. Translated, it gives CASSRGWGATEAFF.

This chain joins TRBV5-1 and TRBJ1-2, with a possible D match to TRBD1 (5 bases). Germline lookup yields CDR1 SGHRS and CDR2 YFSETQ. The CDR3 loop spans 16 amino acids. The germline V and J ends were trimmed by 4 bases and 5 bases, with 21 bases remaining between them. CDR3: CASSPFDREGFYGYTF. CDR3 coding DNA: TGCGCCAGCAGCCCCTTTGACAGAGAGGGTTTTTATGGCTACACCTTC. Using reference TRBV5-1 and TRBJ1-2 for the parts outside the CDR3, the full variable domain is KAGVTQTPRYLIKTRGQQVTLSCSPISGHRSVSWYQQTPGQGLQFLFEYFSETQRNKGNFPGRFSGRQFSNSRSEMNVSTLELGDSALYLCASSPFDREGFYGYTFGSGTRLTVV.

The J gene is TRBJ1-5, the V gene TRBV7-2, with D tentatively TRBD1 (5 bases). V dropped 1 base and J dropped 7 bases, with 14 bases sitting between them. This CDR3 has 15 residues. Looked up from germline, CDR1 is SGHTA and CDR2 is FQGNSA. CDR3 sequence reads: CASSLGGGFDQPQHF. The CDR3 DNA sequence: TGTGCCAGCAGCTTAGGGGGGGGATTCGACCAGCCCCAGCATTTT.

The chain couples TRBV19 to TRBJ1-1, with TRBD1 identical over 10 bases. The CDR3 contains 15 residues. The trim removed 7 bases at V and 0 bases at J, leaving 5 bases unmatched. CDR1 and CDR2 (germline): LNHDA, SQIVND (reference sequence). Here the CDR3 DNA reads TGTGCCAGTATGACAGGGGGCGCCATGAACACTGAAGCTTTCTTT. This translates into CASMTGGAMNTEAFF. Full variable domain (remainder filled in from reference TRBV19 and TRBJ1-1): DGGITQSPKYLFRKEGQNVTLSCEQNLNHDAMYWYRQDPGQGLRLIYYSQIVNDFQKGDIAEGYSVSREKKESFPLTVTSAQKNPTAFYLCASMTGGAMNTEAFFGQGTRLTVV.

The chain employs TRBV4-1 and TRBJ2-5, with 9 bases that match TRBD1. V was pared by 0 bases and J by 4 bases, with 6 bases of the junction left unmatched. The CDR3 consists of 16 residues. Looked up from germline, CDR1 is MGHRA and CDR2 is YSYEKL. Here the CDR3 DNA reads TGCGCCAGCAGCCAAGAAAGTCACAGGGGGCGAGAGACCCAGTACTTC. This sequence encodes CASSQESHRGRETQYF.

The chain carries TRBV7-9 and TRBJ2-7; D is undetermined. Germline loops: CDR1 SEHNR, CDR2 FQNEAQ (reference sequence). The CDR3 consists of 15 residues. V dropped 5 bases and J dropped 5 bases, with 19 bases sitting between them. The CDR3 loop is CASSPAGSDKNEQYF. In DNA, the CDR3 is TGTGCCAGCAGCCCCGCCGGCTCCGACAAAAACGAGCAGTACTTC.

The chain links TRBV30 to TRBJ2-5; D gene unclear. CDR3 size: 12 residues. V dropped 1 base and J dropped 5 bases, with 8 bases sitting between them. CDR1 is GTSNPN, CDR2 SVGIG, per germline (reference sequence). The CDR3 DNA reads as TGTGCCTGGAGTGCCTTTCGGGAGACCCAGTACTTC. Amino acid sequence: CAWSAFRETQYF.

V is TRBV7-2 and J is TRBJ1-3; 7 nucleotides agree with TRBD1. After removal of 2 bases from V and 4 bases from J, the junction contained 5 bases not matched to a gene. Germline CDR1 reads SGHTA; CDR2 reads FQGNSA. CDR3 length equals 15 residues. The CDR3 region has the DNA TGTGCCAGCAGCTTATTTACAGGGGCGGGAAACACCATATATTTT. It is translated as CASSLFTGAGNTIYF.

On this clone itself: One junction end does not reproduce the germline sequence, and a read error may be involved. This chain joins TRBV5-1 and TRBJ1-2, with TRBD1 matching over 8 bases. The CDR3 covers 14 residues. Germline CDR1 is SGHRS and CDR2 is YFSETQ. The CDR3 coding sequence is TGCGCCAGCAGCGCCCGGACAGGGAACTATGGCCACACCTTC. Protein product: CASSARTGNYGHTF. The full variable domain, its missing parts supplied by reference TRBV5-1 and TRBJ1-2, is KAGVTQTPRYLIKTRGQQVTLSCSPISGHRSVSWYQQTPGQGLQFLFEYFSETQRNKGNFPGRFSGRQFSNSRSEMNVSTLELGDSALYLCASSARTGNYGHTFGSGTRLTVV.

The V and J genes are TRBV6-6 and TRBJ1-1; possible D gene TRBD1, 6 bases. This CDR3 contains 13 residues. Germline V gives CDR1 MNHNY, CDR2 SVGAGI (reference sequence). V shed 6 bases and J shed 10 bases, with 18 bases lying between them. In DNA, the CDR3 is TGTGCCAGCAGCACTTGGGGGGCTGGGGGAGCTTTCTTT. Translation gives CASSTWGAGGAFF.

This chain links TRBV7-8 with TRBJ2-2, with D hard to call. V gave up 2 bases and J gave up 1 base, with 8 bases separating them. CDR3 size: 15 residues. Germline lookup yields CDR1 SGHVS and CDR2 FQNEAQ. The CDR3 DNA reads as TGTGCCAGCAGCTTATTCTCTCTGAACACCGGGGAGCTGTTTTTT. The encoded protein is CASSLFSLNTGELFF.

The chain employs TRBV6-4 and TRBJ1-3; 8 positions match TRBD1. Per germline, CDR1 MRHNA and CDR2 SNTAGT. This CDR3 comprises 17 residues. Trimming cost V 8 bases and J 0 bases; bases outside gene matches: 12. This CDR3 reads CASLLTGGSPSGNTIYF. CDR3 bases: TGTGCCAGCCTCCTCACAGGGGGGTCCCCCTCTGGAAACACCATATATTTT.

The CDR3 loop reads CASSFVKNTEAFF. DNA for the CDR3: TGTGCCAGCAGCTTTGTGAAGAACACTGAAGCTTTCTTT. The V and J genes are TRBV7-2 and TRBJ1-1; D ambiguous. With 3 bases removed from V and 1 base from J, the gap between germline ends came to 6 bases. Germline assignment: CDR1 SGHTA and CDR2 FQGNSA. This CDR3 spans 13 amino acids.

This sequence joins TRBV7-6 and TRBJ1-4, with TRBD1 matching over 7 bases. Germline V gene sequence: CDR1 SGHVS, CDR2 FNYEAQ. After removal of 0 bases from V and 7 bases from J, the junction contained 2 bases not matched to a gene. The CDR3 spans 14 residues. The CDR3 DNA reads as TGTGCCAGCAGCTTAGCTACAGGGGTTGAAAAACTGTTTTTT. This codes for CASSLATGVEKLFF.

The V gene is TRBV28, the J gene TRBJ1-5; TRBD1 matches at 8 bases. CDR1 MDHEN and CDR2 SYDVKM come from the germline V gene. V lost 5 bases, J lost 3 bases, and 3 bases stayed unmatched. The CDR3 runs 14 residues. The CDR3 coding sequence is TGTGCCAGCAGTCGGACAGGGACCAATCAGCCCCAGCATTTT. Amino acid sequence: CASSRTGTNQPQHF.

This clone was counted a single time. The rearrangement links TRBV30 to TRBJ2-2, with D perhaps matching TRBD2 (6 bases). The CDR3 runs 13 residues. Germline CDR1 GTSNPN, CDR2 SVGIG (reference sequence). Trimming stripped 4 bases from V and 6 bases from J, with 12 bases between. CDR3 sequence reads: CAWKEGSAGELFF. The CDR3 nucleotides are TGTGCCTGGAAGGAGGGATCGGCCGGGGAGCTGTTTTTT.

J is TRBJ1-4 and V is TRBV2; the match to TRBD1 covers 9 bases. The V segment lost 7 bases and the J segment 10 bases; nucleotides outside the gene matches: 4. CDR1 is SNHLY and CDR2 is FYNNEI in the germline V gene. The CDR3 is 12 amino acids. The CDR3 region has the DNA TGTGCCAGCACCCCGGACAGGGGAAAACTGTTTTTT. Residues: CASTPDRGKLFF.

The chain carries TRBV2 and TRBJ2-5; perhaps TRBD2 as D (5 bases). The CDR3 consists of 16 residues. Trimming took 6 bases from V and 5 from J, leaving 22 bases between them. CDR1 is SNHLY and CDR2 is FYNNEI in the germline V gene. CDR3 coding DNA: TGTGCCAGCAGGGGAGACTTGGGAGTTTGGGAGGAGACCCAGTACTTC. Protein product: CASRGDLGVWEETQYF.

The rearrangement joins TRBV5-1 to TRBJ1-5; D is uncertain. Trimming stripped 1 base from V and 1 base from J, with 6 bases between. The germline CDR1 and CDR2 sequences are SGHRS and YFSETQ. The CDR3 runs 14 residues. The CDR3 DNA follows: TGCGCCAGCAGCTTGAGTGGAAGCAATCAGCCCCAGCATTTT. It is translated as CASSLSGSNQPQHF.

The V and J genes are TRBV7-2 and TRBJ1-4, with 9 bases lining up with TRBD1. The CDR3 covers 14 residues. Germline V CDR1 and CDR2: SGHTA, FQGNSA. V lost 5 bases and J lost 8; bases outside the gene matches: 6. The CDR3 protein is CASSRRTGEEKLFF. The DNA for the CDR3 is TGTGCCAGCAGCCGACGGACAGGGGAAGAAAAACTGTTTTTT.

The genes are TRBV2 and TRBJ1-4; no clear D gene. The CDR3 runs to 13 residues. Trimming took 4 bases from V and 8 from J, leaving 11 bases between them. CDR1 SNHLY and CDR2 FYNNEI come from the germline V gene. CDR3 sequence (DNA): TGTGCCAGCAGTGTAGAAAGGCCCGAAAAACTGTTTTTT. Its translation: CASSVERPEKLFF.